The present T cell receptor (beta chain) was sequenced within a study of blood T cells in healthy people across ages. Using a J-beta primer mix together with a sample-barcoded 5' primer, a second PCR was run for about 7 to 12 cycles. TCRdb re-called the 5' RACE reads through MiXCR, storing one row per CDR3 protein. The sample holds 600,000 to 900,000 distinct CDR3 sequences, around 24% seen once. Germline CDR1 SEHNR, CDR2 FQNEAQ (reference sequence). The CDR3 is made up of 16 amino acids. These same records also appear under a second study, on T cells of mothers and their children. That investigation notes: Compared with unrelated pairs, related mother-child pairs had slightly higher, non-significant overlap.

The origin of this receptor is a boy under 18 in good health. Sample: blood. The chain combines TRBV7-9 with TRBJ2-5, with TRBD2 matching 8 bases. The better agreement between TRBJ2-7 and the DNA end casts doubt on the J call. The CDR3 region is CASSPLGAGVSYEQYF. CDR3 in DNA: TGTGCCAGCAGCCCTTTGGGAGCGGGGGTCTCCTACGAGCAGTACTTC.